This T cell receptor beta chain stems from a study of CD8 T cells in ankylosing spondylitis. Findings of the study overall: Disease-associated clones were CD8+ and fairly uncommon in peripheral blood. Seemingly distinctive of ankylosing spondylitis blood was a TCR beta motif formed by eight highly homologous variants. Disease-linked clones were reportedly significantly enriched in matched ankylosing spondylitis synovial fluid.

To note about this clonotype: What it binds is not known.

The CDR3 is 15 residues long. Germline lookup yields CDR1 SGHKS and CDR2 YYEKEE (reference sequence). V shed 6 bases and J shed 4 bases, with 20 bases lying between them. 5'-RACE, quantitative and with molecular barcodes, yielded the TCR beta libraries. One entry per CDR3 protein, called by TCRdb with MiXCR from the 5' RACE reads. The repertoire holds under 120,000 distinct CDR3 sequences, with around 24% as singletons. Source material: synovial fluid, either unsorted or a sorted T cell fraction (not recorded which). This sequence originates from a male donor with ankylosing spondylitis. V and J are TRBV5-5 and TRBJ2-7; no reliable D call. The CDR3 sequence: CASIILHGPSYEQYF. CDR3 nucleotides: TGTGCCAGCATCATCCTACATGGGCCCTCGTACGAGCAGTACTTC.